The 15 T cell receptor beta chains presented below share a single source sample, sequenced in a study of radiotherapy plus CTLA-4 blockade in lung cancer (dated by TCRdb to the late 2010s). The library was made by the immunoSEQ multiplex PCR assay. TCRdb retrieved this table from immuneACCESS and kept in-frame rearrangements only. Not all clones are present; in checked studies, unresolved V genes account for under half, and no reason is known for the remainder. The table for this sample lists roughly 85,000 clones; around nine tenths of them were counted only once. The ten biggest clones cover approximately 16% of the sample. The source material was peripheral blood, sampled from a patient treated with radiotherapy plus ipilimumab. These receptors came from a human donor with non-small cell lung cancer that progressed on radiotherapy plus ipilimumab.

This clone was recorded only once. This chain joins TRBV7-6 and TRBJ2-7, with 7 bases fitting TRBD1. The ends lost 1 base at V and 2 bases at J; junction bases unmatched: 2. The CDR3 contains 14 residues. The germline V gene encodes CDR1 SGHVS and CDR2 FNYEAQ. In DNA form, the CDR3 reads TGTGCCAGCAGCTTAGGCGGACAGGCCTACGAGCAGTACTTC. Protein sequence: CASSLGGQAYEQYF. Full variable domain (rest looked up from reference TRBV7-6 and TRBJ2-7): GAGVSQSPRYKVTKRGQDVALRCDPISGHVSLYWYRQALGQGPEFLTYFNYEAQQDKSGLPNDRFSAERPEGSISTLTIQRTEQRDSAMYRCASSLGGQAYEQYFGPGTRLTVT.

This clone turned up a few times. This sequence joins TRBV18 and TRBJ2-6; 9 nucleotides align to TRBD1. This CDR3 region has 16 residues. Looked up from germline, CDR1 is KGHSH and CDR2 is LQKENI. V shed 5 bases, J shed 4 bases, and the junction held 6 bases outside the gene matches. DNA for the CDR3: TGTGCCAGCTCAGCTGGACAGGGGTTCGGGGCCAACGTCCTGACTTTC. Translation: CASSAGQGFGANVLTF.

As DNA, the CDR3 is TGTGCCAGCAGTCGAGGACTAGCGGGCGTCTACGAGCAGTACTTC. Amino acids: CASSRGLAGVYEQYF. The chain has TRBV2 and TRBJ2-7; the match to TRBD2 covers 11 bases. The ends lost 5 bases at V and 3 bases at J; junction bases unmatched: 6. CDR3 length: 15 amino acids. Germline CDR1 SNHLY, CDR2 FYNNEI.

The V call is TRBV6-6, the J call TRBJ2-7; D remains ambiguous. The length of the CDR3 is 13 residues. The germline V gene has CDR1 MNHNY and CDR2 SVGAGI (reference sequence). The V end was cut by 0 bases, the J end by 6 bases, with 9 bases between. The CDR3, as DNA: TGTGCCAGCAGTTACTCGGTGGCCCTCGAGCAGTACTTC. Residues: CASSYSVALEQYF.

The chain carries TRBV19 and TRBJ1-5; 9 nucleotides line up with TRBD1. Germline V CDR1 and CDR2: LNHDA, SQIVND (reference sequence). Trimming at V came to 7 bases and at J to 8 bases, leaving 12 bases not matched to a gene. The CDR3 loop spans 15 amino acids. The CDR3 sequence: CASNAGQGGIEPQHF. The CDR3 DNA follows: TGTGCCAGTAACGCGGGACAGGGAGGGATCGAGCCCCAGCATTTT.

CDR3 loop: CASGRGFTGELFF. CDR3 DNA sequence: TGTGCCAGCGGCAGAGGGTTCACCGGGGAGCTGTTTTTT. The chain has TRBV9 and TRBJ2-2; maybe TRBD2 (5 bases). Germline V gives CDR1 SGDLS, CDR2 YYNGEE. Trimming left V 7 bases short and J 4 bases short, with 11 bases between. The CDR3 runs 13 residues.

The genes are TRBV15 and TRBJ2-6; either TRBD1 or TRBD2 may fit D (5 bases each). This CDR3 comprises 15 residues. Per germline, CDR1 LNHNV and CDR2 YYDKDF (reference sequence). Between the trimmed V and J ends, which lost 6 bases and 2 bases, there was a span of 11 bases. The CDR3 sequence: CATSTGGTGANVLTF. CDR3 DNA sequence: TGTGCCACCAGTACTGGGGGTACTGGGGCCAACGTCCTGACTTTC.

This clone was counted a single time. The V gene is TRBV6-5, the J gene TRBJ1-3; no definite D call. Between the trimmed V and J ends, which lost 7 bases and 0 bases, there was a span of 7 bases. From germline, CDR1 is MNHEY and CDR2 SVGAGI. The CDR3 consists of 13 residues. The CDR3 DNA follows: TGTGCCAGCACGACAAACTCTGGAAACACCATATATTTT. Amino acid sequence: CASTTNSGNTIYF.

This chain links TRBV19 with TRBJ1-2; D is uncertain. Germline assignment: CDR1 LNHDA and CDR2 SQIVND (reference sequence). The V and J ends lost 6 bases and 1 base respectively, with 12 bases between them. The length of the CDR3 is 14 residues. The CDR3, as DNA: TGTGCCAGTAGACTGGGTGGCTATAACTATGGCTACACCTTC. As protein: CASRLGGYNYGYTF.

Here the CDR3 reads CASSQPSGEQYF. In DNA form, the CDR3 reads TGTGCCAGCAGCCAACCTTCAGGCGAGCAGTACTTC. V and J are TRBV7-9 and TRBJ2-7; D is unresolved. Looked up from germline, CDR1 is SEHNR and CDR2 is FQNEAQ (reference sequence). CDR3 length equals 12 residues. Trimming pared 5 bases from V and 6 bases from J, leaving 11 bases between.

The CDR3 coding sequence is TGTGCCAGCAGCCCAACAGGGACTCCTTACAATGAGCAGTTCTTC. Protein product: CASSPTGTPYNEQFF. The V call is TRBV7-2, the J call TRBJ2-1; D could derive from TRBD1 or TRBD2 (6 bases each). The CDR3 runs to 15 residues. Germline V lookup: CDR1 SGHTA, CDR2 FQGNSA. V dropped 5 bases and J dropped 4 bases, with 15 bases sitting between them.

This clone is a singleton in its sample. The V and J genes are TRBV4-3 and TRBJ1-1, with a weak D call TRBD1 (5 bases). Germline-derived CDR1 and CDR2 are LGHNA and YSLEER. The CDR3 loop spans 13 amino acids. V was clipped by 2 bases and J by 5 bases, with 9 bases between them. The CDR3 spells CASSQRQGTEAFF. The DNA of the CDR3 is TGCGCCAGCAGCCAACGCCAGGGAACTGAAGCTTTCTTT.

Only one count was recorded for this clone. CDR3 sequence reads: CASSDQSSYNSPLHF. The CDR3, as DNA: TGTGCCAGCAGTGATCAGAGCTCCTATAATTCACCCCTCCACTTT. The V and J genes are TRBV2 and TRBJ1-6; D gene uncertain. Germline CDR1 and CDR2: SNHLY and FYNNEI. This CDR3 contains 15 residues. V was shortened by 3 bases and J by 0 bases, with 6 bases between the two germline ends.

The chain recombines TRBV19 with TRBJ2-1; D not certain. The CDR3 is made up of 13 amino acids. V was clipped by 5 bases and J by 9 bases, with 14 bases between them. Germline V gives CDR1 LNHDA, CDR2 SQIVND (reference sequence). The DNA of the CDR3 is TGTGCCAGTAGTCCCACCGGGTCGGGTGAGCAGTTCTTC. Translation gives CASSPTGSGEQFF. The variable domain in full, completed from reference TRBV19 and TRBJ2-1, reads DGGITQSPKYLFRKEGQNVTLSCEQNLNHDAMYWYRQDPGQGLRLIYYSQIVNDFQKGDIAEGYSVSREKKESFPLTVTSAQKNPTAFYLCASSPTGSGEQFFGPGTRLTVL.

CDR3 loop: CASSHGGNWGYGYTF. CDR3 nucleotide sequence: TGTGCCAGCAGCCATGGGGGGAATTGGGGATATGGCTACACCTTC. The gene calls are TRBV14 and TRBJ1-2, with a weak D call TRBD1 (5 bases). The CDR3 has 15 amino acids. V lost 3 bases, J lost 5 bases, and 16 bases lay in between. Germline V gene sequence: CDR1 SGHDN, CDR2 FVKESK.